This is a list of T cell receptor beta chains from one sample in a study of blood T cell repertoires in COVID-19. Produced via immunoSEQ multiplex PCR; TCRdb's table is partial and in-frame only. The table records about 270,000 clones, approximately 85% of them present only once. The sequencing input was PBMCs or T cells enriched from blood (not recorded which). All receptors derive from a woman in her twenties or thirties who had recovered from COVID-19. Each CDR3 is given with its conserved first and last residue. Fields, in order: clone size, CDR3 length, D gene, J gene, V gene, CDR3 protein, CDR3 DNA. D genes are given only for firm matches. Not every row has a clone size; where given, it reads once, few, many or a size class.

size: NA
length: 13
D: NA
J: TRBJ2-1
V: TRBV7-8
CDR3: CASSPYAGNEQFF
DNA: TGTGCCAGCAGCCCCTACGCCGGGAATGAGCAGTTCTTC

size: once
length: 15
D: NA
J: TRBJ1-1
V: TRBV29-1
CDR3: CSVSRVSHMGTEAFF
DNA: TGCAGCGTTTCCAGGGTCAGTCATATGGGCACTGAAGCTTTCTTT

size: once
length: 11
D: NA
J: TRBJ1-3
V: TRBV12-3/TRBV12-4
CDR3: CASSWGFAIYF
DNA: TGTGCCAGCAGTTGGGGCTTTGCCATATATTTT

size: NA
length: 12
D: NA
J: TRBJ1-6
V: TRBV2
CDR3: CASTGELSPLHF
DNA: TGTGCCAGCACGGGGGAACTCTCACCCCTCCACTTT

size: NA
length: 15
D: NA
J: TRBJ1-5
V: TRBV6-2/TRBV6-3
CDR3: CASSTSGRNNQPQHF
DNA: TGTGCCAGCAGTACGAGCGGGAGGAACAATCAGCCCCAGCATTTT

size: NA
length: 14
D: NA
J: TRBJ1-2
V: TRBV11-3
CDR3: CASSLLGLSYGYTF
DNA: TGTGCCAGCAGCTTATTAGGACTGAGCTATGGCTACACCTTC

size: NA
length: 12
D: NA
J: TRBJ2-7
V: TRBV28
CDR3: CASSPLPRGQYF
DNA: TGTGCCAGCAGTCCCCTACCCCGAGGGCAGTACTTC

size: NA
length: 14
D: NA
J: TRBJ2-1
V: TRBV19
CDR3: CASRPSGELGEQFF
DNA: TGTGCCAGTAGACCCTCGGGAGAACTAGGCGAGCAGTTCTTC

size: NA
length: 14
D: TRBD1
J: TRBJ2-7
V: TRBV28
CDR3: CASRGTGGGYEQYF
DNA: TGTGCCAGCAGAGGGACAGGGGGCGGATACGAGCAGTACTTC

size: NA
length: 13
D: NA
J: TRBJ1-6
V: TRBV10-3
CDR3: CAIRDTYNSPLHF
DNA: TGTGCCATCCGGGACACCTATAATTCACCCCTCCACTTT

size: NA
length: 15
D: TRBD2
J: TRBJ2-7
V: TRBV28
CDR3: CASSKTSGGAGEQYF
DNA: TGTGCCAGCAGCAAGACTAGCGGGGGGGCGGGCGAGCAGTACTTC

size: NA
length: 15
D: TRBD1
J: TRBJ2-4
V: TRBV29-1
CDR3: CSVETGEGAKNIQYF
DNA: TGCAGCGTTGAAACAGGGGAAGGGGCCAAAAACATTCAGTACTTC

size: NA
length: 14
D: NA
J: TRBJ1-2
V: TRBV6-5
CDR3: CASSYSRLNYGYTF
DNA: TGTGCCAGCAGTTACTCGAGACTGAACTATGGCTACACCTTC